The next 18 T cell receptor beta chains were all read from a single sample in a study of blood T cells in healthy people across ages. Next came a second PCR, run for roughly 7 to 12 cycles, which used a sample-barcoded 5' primer along with a J-beta primer mix. TCRdb analysed the 5' RACE reads with MiXCR anew, one entry per CDR3 protein. The table includes about 970,000 distinct CDR3 sequences, around 54% detected once. Sequenced: blood. Every receptor here comes from a woman aged 60-75 years in good health.

The sample holds a few counts of this clonotype. V gene TRBV4-2 combines with J gene TRBJ2-7; TRBD2 matches 7 bases. CDR1 and CDR2 from the germline V gene are LGHNA and YNFKEQ. J gave up 7 bases and V 10 bases, and 16 bases lay outside the gene matches. CDR3 length equals 14 residues. The CDR3 sequence: CANGGGLLSNEQYF. The CDR3 nucleotides are TGTGCCAATGGGGGGGGACTCCTTTCGAATGAGCAGTACTTC.

V and J are TRBV7-9 and TRBJ1-5, with D perhaps TRBD1 (5 bases). From germline, CDR1 is SEHNR and CDR2 FQNEAQ (reference sequence). V gave up 7 bases and J gave up 9 bases, with 16 bases separating them. The CDR3 runs to 13 residues. The CDR3 loop reads CASTRTSGAPQHF. DNA for the CDR3: TGTGCCAGCACAAGGACCTCCGGGGCGCCCCAGCATTTT.

The rearrangement links TRBV4-1 to TRBJ2-3, with D perhaps TRBD1 or TRBD2 (5 bases each). Trimming took 3 bases from V and 2 from J, leaving 15 bases between them. The CDR3 is 16 residues long. Germline-derived CDR1 and CDR2 are MGHRA and YSYEKL. The CDR3 nucleotides are TGCGCCAGCAGCCAGCCGGGACGGCGTCTCACAGATACGCAGTATTTT. Protein product: CASSQPGRRLTDTQYF.

The chain has TRBV7-8 and TRBJ1-2; 10 bases align to TRBD1. This CDR3 has 16 amino acids. CDR1 and CDR2 from the germline V gene are SGHVS and FQNEAQ. V trimming: 5 bases; J trimming: 5 bases; junction bases outside the gene matches: 11. CDR3 sequence: CASSPTTGGASYGYTF. In DNA form, the CDR3 reads TGTGCCAGCAGCCCTACGACAGGGGGCGCTTCTTATGGCTACACCTTC.

V is TRBV4-2 and J is TRBJ1-5; no clear D gene. V was trimmed by 1 base and J by 3 bases, leaving 10 bases between them. Germline values: CDR1 LGHNA, CDR2 YNFKEQ. The CDR3 totals 15 residues. The DNA of the CDR3 is TGTGCCAGCAGCCAAGTCTTGGGTATCAATCAGCCCCAGCATTTT. Residues: CASSQVLGINQPQHF.

The J gene is TRBJ1-5, the V gene TRBV4-1; no firm D call. CDR3 length equals 14 residues. Looked up from germline, CDR1 is MGHRA and CDR2 is YSYEKL. The V end lost 4 bases, the J end lost 4 bases, and 11 bases lay between the germline ends. The CDR3 is CASSRVMTNQPQHF. CDR3 sequence (DNA): TGCGCCAGCAGCCGAGTAATGACTAATCAGCCCCAGCATTTT.

This clonotype was detected a few times. The gene calls are TRBV5-1 and TRBJ2-7; D not certain. The germline V gene has CDR1 SGHRS and CDR2 YFSETQ. V gave up 4 bases and J gave up 6 bases, with 8 bases separating them. The CDR3 covers 11 residues. CDR3 DNA: TGCGCCAGCAGCGGAGAAATCGAGCAGTACTTC. Amino acids: CASSGEIEQYF. The variable domain in full, with the rest retrieved from reference TRBV5-1 and TRBJ2-7, is KAGVTQTPRYLIKTRGQQVTLSCSPISGHRSVSWYQQTPGQGLQFLFEYFSETQRNKGNFPGRFSGRQFSNSRSEMNVSTLELGDSALYLCASSGEIEQYFGPGTRLTVT.

For the CDR3, the DNA is TGTGCCAGCAGTGAATCCCGGCGGGGAGGGCAGTTCTTC. This codes for CASSESRRGGQFF. This chain uses TRBV2 with TRBJ2-1; a weak D match, TRBD2 (6 bases). V shed 2 bases and J shed 12 bases, with 14 bases lying between them. CDR3 length: 13 residues. Per germline, CDR1 SNHLY and CDR2 FYNNEI.

This rearrangement joins TRBV28 to TRBJ1-2; the D is unclear. From germline, CDR1 is MDHEN and CDR2 SYDVKM. The CDR3 consists of 15 residues. The V and J ends lost 1 base and 6 bases respectively, with 15 bases between them. CDR3 bases: TGTGCCAGCAGTTTATCTCCAGACGTGTTCCATGGCTACACCTTC. It is translated as CASSLSPDVFHGYTF.

This sequence joins TRBV3-1 and TRBJ2-1, with D possibly TRBD1 on 6 matching bases. The V end was cut by 6 bases, the J end by 8 bases, with 26 bases between. CDR1 and CDR2 from the germline V gene are LGHDT and YNNKEL (reference sequence). The CDR3 sequence is 17 residues long. CDR3 in DNA: TGTGCCAGCAGTCAAATTTTGGCAGGGGTTTCCAATGATGAGCAGTTCTTC. This gives the protein CASSQILAGVSNDEQFF.

This clonotype was seen more than once but under ten times. J is TRBJ2-7 and V is TRBV7-2, with TRBD1 matching 8 bases. Unmatched junction bases numbered 6, after V lost 6 bases and J lost 2 bases. The CDR3 length is 14 residues. Germline CDR1 is SGHTA and CDR2 is FQGNSA. CDR3 in DNA: TGTGCCAGCAGATCTAGGACAGGGACCTACGAGCAGTACTTC. As protein: CASRSRTGTYEQYF.

This clonotype was seen only a few times. The chain joins TRBV3-1 to TRBJ2-3; D uncertain. Germline CDR1 LGHDT, CDR2 YNNKEL (reference sequence). V shed 4 bases and J shed 4 bases, with 15 bases lying between them. The CDR3 runs to 15 residues. CDR3 in amino acids: CASSRGHPTPDTQYF. The CDR3 nucleotides read TGTGCCAGCAGCCGCGGCCACCCAACACCAGATACGCAGTATTTT.

The chain has TRBV12-3 or TRBV12-4 and TRBJ2-5; 9 bases line up with TRBD1. The CDR3 is 14 residues long. With 7 bases clipped from V and 5 bases from J, the junction kept 8 bases outside the gene matches. The chain's CDR3 is CASKPTGGFETQYF. CDR3 bases: TGTGCCAGCAAGCCCACAGGGGGCTTTGAGACCCAGTACTTC.

This clonotype was seen only once. This sequence joins TRBV30 and TRBJ2-7; 7 bases match TRBD1. Germline V gene lookup returns CDR1 GTSNPN and CDR2 SVGIG (reference sequence). CDR3 size: 12 residues. After removal of 0 bases from V and 6 bases from J, the junction contained 2 bases not matched to a gene. The DNA for the CDR3 is TGTGCCTGGAGTGTTACAGGGGTCGAGCAGTACTTC. Protein sequence: CAWSVTGVEQYF.

Only a few counts were recorded for this clonotype. The CDR3 sequence: CASSRDSYGKNIQYF. As DNA, the CDR3 is TGTGCCAGCAGTCGGGACAGTTATGGCAAAAACATTCAGTACTTC. V usage is TRBV6-2 or TRBV6-3 and J usage is TRBJ2-4; 7 nucleotides align to TRBD1. V gave up 5 bases and J gave up 3 bases; unmatched junction bases: 7. The CDR3 length is 15 residues. Germline CDR1 MNHEY, CDR2 SVGEGT.

This clonotype was detected a few times. CDR3 loop: CSANRGRETQYF. Here the CDR3 DNA reads TGCAGCGCCAACAGGGGAAGGGAGACCCAGTACTTC. The V call is TRBV29-1, the J call TRBJ2-5, with 7 bases matching TRBD1. V was clipped by 7 bases and J by 5 bases; unmatched bases: 7. CDR1 SQVTM and CDR2 ANQGSEA come from the germline V gene. The CDR3 contains 12 residues.

The rearrangement joins TRBV28 to TRBJ2-3, with 8 bases fitting TRBD2. CDR3 length: 15 amino acids. V gave up 4 bases and J gave up 6 bases; unmatched junction bases: 9. Germline CDR1 MDHEN, CDR2 SYDVKM. The CDR3 nucleotides are TGTGCCAGCAGTTCGCGGGAGGAAGGGGGGGATACGCAGTATTTT. Protein product: CASSSREEGGDTQYF.

This clonotype has only a few counts. This chain uses TRBV5-1 with TRBJ1-2, with a possible D match to TRBD1 (5 bases). Trimming stripped 7 bases from V and 7 bases from J, with 14 bases between. Germline values: CDR1 SGHRS, CDR2 YFSETQ. The CDR3 covers 12 residues. CDR3 residues: CASGDSAAGYTF. CDR3 bases: TGCGCCAGCGGAGACAGCGCGGCTGGCTACACCTTC.